This T cell receptor (beta chain) is from a study of vaccination and CD4 T cells after COVID-19. Described treatment: roughly 11-day PBMC culture with coronavirus spike peptide pools or control peptides (ViraFEST assay). CDR1 WNHNN and CDR2 SYGVQD come from the germline V gene (reference sequence). The CDR3 spans 12 residues. V shed 7 bases and J shed 6 bases, with 9 bases lying between them. Sequencing of the DNA from cultured CD4+ T cells was carried out with the Oncomine TCR Beta short-read assay. MiXCR was run by TCRdb on the PCR reads, yielding one entry per CDR3 protein. The table lists 20,000 to 25,000 distinct CDR3 sequences, approximately 65% of them singletons. Worth noting for this clonotype: What it binds is not known.

V usage is TRBV10-1 and J usage is TRBJ2-2; D ambiguous. The input for sequencing was CD4+ T cells from blood, cultured in vitro, taken before SARS-CoV-2 vaccination. The source is a human donor who received a COVID-19 vaccine. The DNA for the CDR3 is TGCGCCAGCAATAAGGACCCCGGGGAGCTGTTTTTT. Protein: CASNKDPGELFF.